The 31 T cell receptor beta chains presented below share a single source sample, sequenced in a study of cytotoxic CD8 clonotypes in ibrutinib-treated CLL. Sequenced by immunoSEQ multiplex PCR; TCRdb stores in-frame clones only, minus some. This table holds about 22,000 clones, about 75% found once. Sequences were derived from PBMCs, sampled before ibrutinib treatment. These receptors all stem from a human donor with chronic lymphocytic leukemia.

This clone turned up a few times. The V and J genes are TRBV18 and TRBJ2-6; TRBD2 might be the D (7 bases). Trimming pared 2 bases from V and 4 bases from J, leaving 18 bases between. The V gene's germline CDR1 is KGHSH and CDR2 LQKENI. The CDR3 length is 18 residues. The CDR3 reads CASSPRGGESIGANVLTF. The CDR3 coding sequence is TGTGCCAGCTCACCAAGGGGGGGAGAGAGCATCGGGGCCAACGTCCTGACTTTC.

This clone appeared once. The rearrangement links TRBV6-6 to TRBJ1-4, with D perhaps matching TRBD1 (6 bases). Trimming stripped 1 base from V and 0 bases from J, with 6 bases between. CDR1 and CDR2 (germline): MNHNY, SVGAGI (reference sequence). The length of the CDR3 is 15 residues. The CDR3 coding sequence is TGTGCCAGCAGTTACTGGACAGCAACTAATGAAAAACTGTTTTTT. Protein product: CASSYWTATNEKLFF.

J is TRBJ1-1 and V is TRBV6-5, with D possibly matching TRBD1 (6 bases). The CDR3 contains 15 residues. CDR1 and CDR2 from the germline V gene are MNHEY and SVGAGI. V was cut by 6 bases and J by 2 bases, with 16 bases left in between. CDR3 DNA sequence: TGTGCCAGCAGCCCCGGGGGGGCTGGAAACACTGAAGCTTTCTTT. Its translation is CASSPGGAGNTEAFF.

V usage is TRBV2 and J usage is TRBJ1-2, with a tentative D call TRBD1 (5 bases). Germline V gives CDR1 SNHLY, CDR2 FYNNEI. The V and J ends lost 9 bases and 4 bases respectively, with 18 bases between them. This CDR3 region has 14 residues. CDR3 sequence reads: CASMGQALPYGYTF. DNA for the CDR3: TGTGCCAGTATGGGGCAGGCGTTACCCTATGGCTACACCTTC.

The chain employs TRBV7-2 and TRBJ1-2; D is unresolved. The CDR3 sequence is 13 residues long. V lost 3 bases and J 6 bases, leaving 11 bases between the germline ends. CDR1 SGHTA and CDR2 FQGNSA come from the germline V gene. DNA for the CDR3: TGTGCCAGCAGCTTTAGTGCTGGCCATGGCTACACCTTC. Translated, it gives CASSFSAGHGYTF.

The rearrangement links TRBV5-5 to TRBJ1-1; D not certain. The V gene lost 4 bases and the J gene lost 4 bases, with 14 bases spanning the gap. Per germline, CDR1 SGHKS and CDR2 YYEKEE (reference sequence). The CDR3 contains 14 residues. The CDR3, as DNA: TGTGCCAGCAGCCTCCCTCGACATTTCACTGAAGCTTTCTTT. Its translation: CASSLPRHFTEAFF.

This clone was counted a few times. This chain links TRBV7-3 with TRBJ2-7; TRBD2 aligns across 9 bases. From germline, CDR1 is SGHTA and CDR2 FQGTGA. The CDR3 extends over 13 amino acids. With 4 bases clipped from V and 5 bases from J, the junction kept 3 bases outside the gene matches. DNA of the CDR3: TGTGCCAGCAGCTCGGGACTAGCTGACGAGCAGTACTTC. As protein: CASSSGLADEQYF.

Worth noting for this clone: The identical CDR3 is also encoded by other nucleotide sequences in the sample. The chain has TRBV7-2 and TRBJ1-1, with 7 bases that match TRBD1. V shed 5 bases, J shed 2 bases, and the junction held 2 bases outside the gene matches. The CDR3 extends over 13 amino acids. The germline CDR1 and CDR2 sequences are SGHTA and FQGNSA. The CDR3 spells CASSRQGNTEAFF. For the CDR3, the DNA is TGTGCCAGCAGCCGACAGGGTAACACTGAAGCTTTCTTT.

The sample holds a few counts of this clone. The CDR3 reads CASSPQQGDYGYTF. The DNA of the CDR3 is TGTGCCAGCAGTCCTCAACAGGGGGACTATGGCTACACCTTC. The chain is built from TRBV6-1 and TRBJ1-2; 8 positions agree with TRBD1. Trimming cost V 5 bases and J 3 bases; bases outside gene matches: 5. The CDR3 totals 14 residues. CDR1 MNHNS and CDR2 SASEGT come from the germline V gene.

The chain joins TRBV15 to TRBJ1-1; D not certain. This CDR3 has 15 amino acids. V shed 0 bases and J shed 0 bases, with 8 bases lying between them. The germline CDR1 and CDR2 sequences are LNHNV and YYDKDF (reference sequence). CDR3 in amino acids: CATSRERQLNTEAFF. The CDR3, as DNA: TGTGCCACCAGCAGAGAAAGGCAGTTGAACACTGAAGCTTTCTTT.

The CDR3 sequence is CASSIPGQGAEAFF. The CDR3 DNA reads TGTGCCAGCAGTATTCCGGGACAGGGGGCTGAAGCTTTCTTT. This sequence joins TRBV27 and TRBJ1-1, with 11 nucleotides matching TRBD1. The CDR3 has 14 amino acids. Germline CDR1 and CDR2: MNHEY and SMNVEV (reference sequence). J was trimmed by 6 bases and V by 5 bases; bases with no gene match: 5.

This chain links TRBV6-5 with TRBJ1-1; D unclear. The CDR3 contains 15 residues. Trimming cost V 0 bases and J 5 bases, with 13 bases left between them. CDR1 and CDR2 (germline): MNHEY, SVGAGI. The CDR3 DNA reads TGTGCCAGCAGTTACTCGATGGGTAGTGGGACTGAAGCTTTCTTT. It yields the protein CASSYSMGSGTEAFF.

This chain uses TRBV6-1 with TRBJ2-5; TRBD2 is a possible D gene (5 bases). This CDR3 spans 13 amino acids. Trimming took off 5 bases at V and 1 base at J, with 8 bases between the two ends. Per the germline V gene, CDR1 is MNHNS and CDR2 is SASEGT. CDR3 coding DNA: TGTGCCAGCAGTAATGGACTCCAAGAGACCCAGTACTTC. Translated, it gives CASSNGLQETQYF.

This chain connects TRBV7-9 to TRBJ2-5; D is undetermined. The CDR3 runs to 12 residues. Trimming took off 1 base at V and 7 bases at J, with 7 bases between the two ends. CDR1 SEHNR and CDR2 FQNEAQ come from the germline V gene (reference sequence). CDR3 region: CASSLEGRTQYF. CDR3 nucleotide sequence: TGTGCCAGCAGCTTAGAGGGCCGGACCCAGTACTTC. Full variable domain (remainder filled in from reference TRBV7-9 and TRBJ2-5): DTGVSQNPRHKITKRGQNVTFRCDPISEHNRLYWYRQTLGQGPEFLTYFQNEAQLEKSRLLSDRFSAERPKGSFSTLEIQRTEQGDSAMYLCASSLEGRTQYFGPGTRLLVL.

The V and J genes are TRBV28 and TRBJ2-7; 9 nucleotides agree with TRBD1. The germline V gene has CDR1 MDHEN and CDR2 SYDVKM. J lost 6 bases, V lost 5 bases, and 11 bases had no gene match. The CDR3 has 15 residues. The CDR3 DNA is TGTGCCAGCAGTCCCGCGACAGGGGGTCCCGGCGAGCAGTACTTC. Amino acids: CASSPATGGPGEQYF.

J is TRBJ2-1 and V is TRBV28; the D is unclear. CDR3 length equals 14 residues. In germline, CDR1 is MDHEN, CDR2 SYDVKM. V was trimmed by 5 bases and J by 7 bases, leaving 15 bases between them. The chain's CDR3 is CASSRPSPRNEQFF. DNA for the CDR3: TGTGCCAGCAGTCGACCGTCCCCCCGTAATGAGCAGTTCTTC.

The CDR3 coding sequence is TGTGCCAGCAGTGGAGGGAAAGGCGGGAACAATCAGCCCCAGCATTTT. This sequence encodes CASSGGKGGNNQPQHF. V is TRBV6-6 and J is TRBJ1-5; D uncertain. V lost 5 bases and J lost 3, with 17 bases in between. Germline CDR1 is MNHNY and CDR2 is SVGAGI (reference sequence). This CDR3 comprises 16 residues.

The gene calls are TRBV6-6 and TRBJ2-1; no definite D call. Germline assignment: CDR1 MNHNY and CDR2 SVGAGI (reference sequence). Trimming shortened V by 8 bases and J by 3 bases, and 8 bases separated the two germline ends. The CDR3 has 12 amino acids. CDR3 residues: CASWADYNEQFF. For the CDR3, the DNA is TGTGCCAGCTGGGCTGACTACAATGAGCAGTTCTTC.

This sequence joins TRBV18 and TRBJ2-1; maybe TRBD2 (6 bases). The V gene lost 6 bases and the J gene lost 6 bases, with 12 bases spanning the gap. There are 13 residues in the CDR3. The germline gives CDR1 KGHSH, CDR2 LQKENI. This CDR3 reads CASSEGLRNEQFF. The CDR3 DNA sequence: TGTGCCAGCTCGGAGGGACTCCGCAATGAGCAGTTCTTC.

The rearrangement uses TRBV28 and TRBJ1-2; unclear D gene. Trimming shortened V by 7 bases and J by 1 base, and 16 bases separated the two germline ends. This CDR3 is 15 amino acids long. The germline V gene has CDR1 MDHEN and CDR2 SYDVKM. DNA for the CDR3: TGTGCCAGCAAACTCCATCCGACAAGTAACTATGGCTACACCTTC. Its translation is CASKLHPTSNYGYTF.

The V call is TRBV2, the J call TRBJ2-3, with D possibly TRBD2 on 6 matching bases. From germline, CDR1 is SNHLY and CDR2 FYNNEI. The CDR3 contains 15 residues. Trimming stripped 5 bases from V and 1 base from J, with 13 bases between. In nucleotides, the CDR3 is TGTGCCAGCAGTCCCCCGGGGGTGGGCACAGATACGCAGTATTTT. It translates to CASSPPGVGTDTQYF.

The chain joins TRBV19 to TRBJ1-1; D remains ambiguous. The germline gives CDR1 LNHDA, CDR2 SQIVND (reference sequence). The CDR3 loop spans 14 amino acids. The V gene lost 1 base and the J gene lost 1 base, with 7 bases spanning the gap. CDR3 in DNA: TGTGCCAGTAGTATAGGACGGGGGAACACTGAAGCTTTCTTT. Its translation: CASSIGRGNTEAFF.

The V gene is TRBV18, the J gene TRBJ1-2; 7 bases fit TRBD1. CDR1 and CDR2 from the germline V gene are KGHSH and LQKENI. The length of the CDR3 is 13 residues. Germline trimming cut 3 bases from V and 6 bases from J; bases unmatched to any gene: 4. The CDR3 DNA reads TGTGCCAGCTCACCCCTCGACAGGGATGGCTACACCTTC. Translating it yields CASSPLDRDGYTF.

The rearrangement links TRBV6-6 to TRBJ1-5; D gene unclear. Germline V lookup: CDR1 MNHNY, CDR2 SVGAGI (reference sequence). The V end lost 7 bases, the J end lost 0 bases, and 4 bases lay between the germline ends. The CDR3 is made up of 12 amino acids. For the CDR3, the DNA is TGTGCCAGCACCAATAGCAATCAGCCCCAGCATTTT. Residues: CASTNSNQPQHF.

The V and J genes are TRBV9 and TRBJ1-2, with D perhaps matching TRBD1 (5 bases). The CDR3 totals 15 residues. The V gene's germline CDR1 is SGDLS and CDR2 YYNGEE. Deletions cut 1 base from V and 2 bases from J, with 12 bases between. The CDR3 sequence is CASSVSGGSNYGYTF. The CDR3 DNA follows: TGTGCCAGCAGCGTATCCGGGGGTTCGAACTATGGCTACACCTTC.

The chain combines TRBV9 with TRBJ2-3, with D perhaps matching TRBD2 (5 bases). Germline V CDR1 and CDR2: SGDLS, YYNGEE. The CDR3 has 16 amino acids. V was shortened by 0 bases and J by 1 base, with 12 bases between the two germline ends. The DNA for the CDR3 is TGTGCCAGCAGCGTAGGGCTAGTCGGGGGCACAGATACGCAGTATTTT. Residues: CASSVGLVGGTDTQYF.

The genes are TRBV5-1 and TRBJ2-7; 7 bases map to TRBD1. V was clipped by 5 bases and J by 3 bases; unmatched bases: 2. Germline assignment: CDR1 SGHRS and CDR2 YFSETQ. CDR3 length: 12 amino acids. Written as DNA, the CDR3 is TGCGCCAGCAGTCGACAGGGCTACGAGCAGTACTTC. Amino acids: CASSRQGYEQYF.

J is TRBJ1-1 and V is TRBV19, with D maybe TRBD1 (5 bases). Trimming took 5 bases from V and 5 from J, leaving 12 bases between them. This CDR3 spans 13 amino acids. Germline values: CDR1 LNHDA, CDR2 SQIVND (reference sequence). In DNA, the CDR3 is TGTGCCAGTAGTTTTCCCCCAGGGACTGAAGCTTTCTTT. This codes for CASSFPPGTEAFF.

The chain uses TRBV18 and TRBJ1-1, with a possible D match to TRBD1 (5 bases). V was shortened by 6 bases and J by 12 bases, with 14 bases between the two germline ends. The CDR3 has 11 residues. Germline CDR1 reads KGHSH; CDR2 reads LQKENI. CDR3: CASSTGRGTFF. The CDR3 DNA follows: TGTGCCAGCTCGACGGGGAGGGGTACTTTCTTT. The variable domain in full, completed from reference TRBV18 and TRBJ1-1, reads NAGVMQNPRHLVRRRGQEARLRCSPMKGHSHVYWYRQLPEEGLKFMVYLQKENIIDESGMPKERFSAEFPKEGPSILRIQQVVRGDSAAYFCASSTGRGTFFGQGTRLTVV.

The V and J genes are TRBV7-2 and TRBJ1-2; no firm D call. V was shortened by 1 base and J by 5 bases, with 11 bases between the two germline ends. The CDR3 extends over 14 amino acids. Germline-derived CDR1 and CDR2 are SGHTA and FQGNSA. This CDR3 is CASSLGPRGYGYTF. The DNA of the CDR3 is TGTGCCAGCAGCTTAGGCCCTCGAGGATATGGCTACACCTTC.

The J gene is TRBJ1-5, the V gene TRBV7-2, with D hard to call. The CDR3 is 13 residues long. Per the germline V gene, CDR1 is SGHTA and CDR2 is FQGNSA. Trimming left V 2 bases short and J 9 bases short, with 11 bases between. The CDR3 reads CASSLNRGGPQHF. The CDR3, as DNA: TGTGCCAGCAGCTTAAATCGCGGTGGGCCCCAGCATTTT.